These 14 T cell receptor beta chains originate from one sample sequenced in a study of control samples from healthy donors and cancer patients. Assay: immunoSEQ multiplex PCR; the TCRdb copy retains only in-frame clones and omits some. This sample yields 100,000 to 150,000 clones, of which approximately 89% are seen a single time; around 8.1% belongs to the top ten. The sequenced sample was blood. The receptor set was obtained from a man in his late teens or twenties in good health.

The CDR3 coding sequence is TGTGCCAGCAGTTTGCAGGGGAGGACCCAGTACTTC. Residues: CASSLQGRTQYF. The J gene is TRBJ2-5, the V gene TRBV12-3 or TRBV12-4; tentatively, D is TRBD1 (6 bases). V dropped 3 bases and J dropped 7 bases, with 9 bases sitting between them. The CDR3 contains 12 residues.

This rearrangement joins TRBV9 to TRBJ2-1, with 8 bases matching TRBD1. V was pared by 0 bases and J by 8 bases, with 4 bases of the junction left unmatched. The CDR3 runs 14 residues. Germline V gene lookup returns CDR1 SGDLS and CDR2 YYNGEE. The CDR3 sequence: CASSVGAGGDEQFF. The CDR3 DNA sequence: TGTGCCAGCAGCGTAGGCGCAGGGGGCGATGAGCAGTTCTTC.

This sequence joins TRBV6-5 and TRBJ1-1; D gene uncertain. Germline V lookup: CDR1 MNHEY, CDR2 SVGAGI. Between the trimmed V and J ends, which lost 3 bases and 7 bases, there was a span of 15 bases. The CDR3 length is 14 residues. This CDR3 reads CASSYIRSLDEAFF. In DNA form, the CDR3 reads TGTGCCAGCAGTTATATCCGTTCTCTGGATGAAGCTTTCTTT.

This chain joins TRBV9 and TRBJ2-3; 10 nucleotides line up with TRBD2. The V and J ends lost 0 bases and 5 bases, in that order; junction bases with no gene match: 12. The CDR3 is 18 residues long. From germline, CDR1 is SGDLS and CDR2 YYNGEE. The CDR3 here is CASSVEPFEKRGGDTQYF. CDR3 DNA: TGTGCCAGCAGCGTAGAACCCTTTGAGAAGCGGGGGGGAGATACGCAGTATTTT.

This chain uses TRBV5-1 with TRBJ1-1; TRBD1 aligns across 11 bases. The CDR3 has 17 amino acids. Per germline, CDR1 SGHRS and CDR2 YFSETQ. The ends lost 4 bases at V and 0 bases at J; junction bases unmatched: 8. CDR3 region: CASSLPGQGAVNTEAFF. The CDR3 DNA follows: TGCGCCAGCAGCCTTCCCGGACAGGGGGCAGTGAACACTGAAGCTTTCTTT. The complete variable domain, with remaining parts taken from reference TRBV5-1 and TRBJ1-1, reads KAGVTQTPRYLIKTRGQQVTLSCSPISGHRSVSWYQQTPGQGLQFLFEYFSETQRNKGNFPGRFSGRQFSNSRSEMNVSTLELGDSALYLCASSLPGQGAVNTEAFFGQGTRLTVV.

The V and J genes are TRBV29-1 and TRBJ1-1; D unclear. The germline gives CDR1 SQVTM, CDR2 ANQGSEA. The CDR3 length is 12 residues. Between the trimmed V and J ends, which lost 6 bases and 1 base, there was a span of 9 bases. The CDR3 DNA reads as TGCAGCGTCGCGGACGGGAACACTGAAGCTTTCTTT. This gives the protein CSVADGNTEAFF.

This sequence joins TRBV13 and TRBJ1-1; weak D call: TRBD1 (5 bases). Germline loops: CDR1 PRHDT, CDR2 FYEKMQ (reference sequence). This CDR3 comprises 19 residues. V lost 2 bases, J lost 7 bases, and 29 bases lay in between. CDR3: CASSLSVFPRRGVGDEAFF. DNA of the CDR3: TGTGCCAGCAGCTTATCGGTATTTCCCCGAAGGGGAGTTGGGGATGAAGCTTTCTTT.

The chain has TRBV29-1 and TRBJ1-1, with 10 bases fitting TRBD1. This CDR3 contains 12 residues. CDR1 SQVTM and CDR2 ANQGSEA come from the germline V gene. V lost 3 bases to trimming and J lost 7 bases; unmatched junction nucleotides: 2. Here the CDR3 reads CSVDRTGGEAFF. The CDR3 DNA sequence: TGCAGCGTTGACCGGACAGGGGGTGAAGCTTTCTTT.

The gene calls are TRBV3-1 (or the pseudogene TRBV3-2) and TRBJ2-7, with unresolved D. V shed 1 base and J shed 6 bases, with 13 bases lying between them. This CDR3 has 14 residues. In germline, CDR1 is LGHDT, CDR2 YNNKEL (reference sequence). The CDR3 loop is CASSQAVGYGEQYF. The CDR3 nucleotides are TGTGCCAGCAGCCAAGCCGTGGGCTATGGCGAGCAGTACTTC.

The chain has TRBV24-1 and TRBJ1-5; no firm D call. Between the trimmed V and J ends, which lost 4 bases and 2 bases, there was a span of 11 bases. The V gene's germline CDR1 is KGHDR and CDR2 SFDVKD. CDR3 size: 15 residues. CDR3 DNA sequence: TGTGCCACCAGTGACCACACACACCGCAATCAGCCCCAGCATTTT. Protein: CATSDHTHRNQPQHF.

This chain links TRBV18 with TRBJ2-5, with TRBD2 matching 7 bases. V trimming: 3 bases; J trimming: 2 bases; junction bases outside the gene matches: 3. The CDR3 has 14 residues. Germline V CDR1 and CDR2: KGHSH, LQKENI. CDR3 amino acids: CASSPQGLQETQYF. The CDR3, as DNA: TGTGCCAGCTCACCGCAGGGACTACAAGAGACCCAGTACTTC. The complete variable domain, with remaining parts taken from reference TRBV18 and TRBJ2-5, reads NAGVMQNPRHLVRRRGQEARLRCSPMKGHSHVYWYRQLPEEGLKFMVYLQKENIIDESGMPKERFSAEFPKEGPSILRIQQVVRGDSAAYFCASSPQGLQETQYFGPGTRLLVL.

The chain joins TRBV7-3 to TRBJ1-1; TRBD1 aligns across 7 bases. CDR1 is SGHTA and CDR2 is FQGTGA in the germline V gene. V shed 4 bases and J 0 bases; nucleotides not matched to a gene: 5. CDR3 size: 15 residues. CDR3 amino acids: CASSSGRGLNTEAFF. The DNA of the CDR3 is TGTGCCAGCAGCTCGGGAAGGGGGCTGAACACTGAAGCTTTCTTT. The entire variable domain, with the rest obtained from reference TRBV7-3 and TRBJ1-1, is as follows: GAGVSQTPSNKVTEKGKYVELRCDPISGHTALYWYRQSLGQGPEFLIYFQGTGAADDSGLPNDRFFAVRPEGSVSTLKIQRTERGDSAVYLCASSSGRGLNTEAFFGQGTRLTVV.

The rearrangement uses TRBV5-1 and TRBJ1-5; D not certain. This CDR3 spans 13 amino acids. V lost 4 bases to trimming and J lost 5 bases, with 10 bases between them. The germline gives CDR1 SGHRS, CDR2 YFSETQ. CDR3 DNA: TGCGCCAGCAGCCTAGGACCTGATCAGCCCCAGCATTTT. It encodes CASSLGPDQPQHF.

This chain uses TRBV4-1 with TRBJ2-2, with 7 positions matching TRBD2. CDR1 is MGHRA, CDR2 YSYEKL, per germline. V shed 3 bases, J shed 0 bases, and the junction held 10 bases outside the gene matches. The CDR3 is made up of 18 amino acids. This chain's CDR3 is CASSHKFAGVTNTGELFF. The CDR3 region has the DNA TGCGCCAGCAGCCACAAATTCGCGGGGGTGACGAACACCGGGGAGCTGTTTTTT.